This T cell receptor beta chain emerged from a study of T cell responses to AZD1222 COVID-19 vaccine. Study-wide points: Mapped onto spike, vaccine-associated CD4 TCRs spanned it and were dominant at 160-218 and 743-854. Seropositive AZD1222 recipients at baseline numbered only six or seven. Once two AZD1222 doses were given, Spike-specific TCR breadth and depth went up. Most donors were white British, females outnumbered males, and clonal diversity was possibly underestimated.

Profiling relied on immunoSEQ multiplex PCR, and the TCRdb table lists in-frame clones only, not all of them. The sample lists 45,000 to 55,000 clones; 79% were seen once. Sample share makes this clone medium-sized (0.01 to 0.1%). Its antigen is not known. CDR1 MDHEN and CDR2 SYDVKM come from the germline V gene. With 5 bases clipped from V and 5 bases from J, the junction kept 8 bases outside the gene matches. This CDR3 is built from 15 residues. The source is an adult in good health. V usage is TRBV28 and J usage is TRBJ2-1, with TRBD1 matching over 8 bases. The sample was peripheral blood, taken on day 0 of MenACWY control vaccination. CDR3 coding DNA: TGTGCCAGCAGTCCCGGACAGGGAGAGAACAATGAGCAGTTCTTC. Protein product: CASSPGQGENNEQFF.